The 10 T cell receptor beta chains below were found in one sample sequenced in a study of shared clonotypes between healthy human individuals. Measured with immunoSEQ multiplex PCR; TCRdb has only the in-frame clones, and not every one. Among 950,000 to 1,100,000 clones listed, approximately 70% were seen once. The material sequenced was memory CD4+ T cells sorted from blood. Subset specified: CD45RA-negative fraction. The receptors were sampled from a man aged 18 to 29 in good health.

V usage is TRBV29-1 and J usage is TRBJ1-1, with TRBD1 as a possible D gene (5 bases). Looked up from germline, CDR1 is SQVTM and CDR2 is ANQGSEA. V was clipped by 2 bases and J by 11 bases, with 18 bases between them. The CDR3 runs 13 residues. The CDR3 reads CSVERQSGTGAFF. CDR3 nucleotides: TGCAGCGTTGAACGACAATCAGGGACTGGGGCTTTCTTT.

The chain links TRBV2 to TRBJ1-1, with D unresolved. Trimming took off 4 bases at V and 0 bases at J, with 9 bases between the two ends. The CDR3 is 14 amino acids. Germline CDR1 reads SNHLY; CDR2 reads FYNNEI. The CDR3 sequence is CASSGRTLNTEAFF. In DNA form, the CDR3 reads TGTGCCAGCAGTGGGAGGACGTTGAACACTGAAGCTTTCTTT.

This sequence joins TRBV7-8 and TRBJ2-1; maybe TRBD2 (6 bases). V was pared by 4 bases and J by 0 bases, with 10 bases between. This CDR3 contains 15 residues. The germline V gene has CDR1 SGHVS and CDR2 FQNEAQ. CDR3 amino acids: CASSWDSLSYNEQFF. The CDR3 nucleotides read TGTGCCAGCAGCTGGGACTCGCTCTCCTACAATGAGCAGTTCTTC.

The J gene is TRBJ1-1, the V gene TRBV9; weak D call: TRBD1 (5 bases). The CDR3 contains 14 residues. Between the trimmed V and J ends, which lost 0 bases and 4 bases, there was a span of 10 bases. Per the germline V gene, CDR1 is SGDLS and CDR2 is YYNGEE. CDR3 sequence reads: CASSVGGGVTEAFF. CDR3 coding DNA: TGTGCCAGCAGCGTAGGCGGGGGGGTCACTGAAGCTTTCTTT.

V gene TRBV11-2 combines with J gene TRBJ1-6; perhaps TRBD1 as D (6 bases). This CDR3 comprises 14 residues. CDR1 is SGHAT and CDR2 is FQNNGV in the germline V gene. V gave up 4 bases and J gave up 6 bases, with 10 bases separating them. The CDR3 coding sequence is TGTGCCAGCAGCTCGCGGACAGCTAATTCACCCCTCCACTTT. The encoded protein is CASSSRTANSPLHF.

This chain's CDR3 is CATRKEGAPNEKLFF. The CDR3 bases are TGTGCCACTAGGAAAGAGGGAGCCCCTAATGAAAAACTGTTTTTT. This rearrangement joins TRBV2 to TRBJ1-4; D ambiguous. Germline V CDR1 and CDR2: SNHLY, FYNNEI. The CDR3 extends over 15 amino acids. V was shortened by 10 bases and J by 3 bases, with 18 bases between the two germline ends. The variable domain in full, with the rest retrieved from reference TRBV2 and TRBJ1-4, is EPEVTQTPSHQVTQMGQEVILRCVPISNHLYFYWYRQILGQKVEFLVSFYNNEISEKSEIFDDQFSVERPDGSNFTLKIRSTKLEDSAMYFCATRKEGAPNEKLFFGSGTQLSVL.

This chain uses TRBV7-2 with TRBJ2-1; 12 bases line up with TRBD2. V lost 5 bases and J lost 4; bases outside the gene matches: 3. The CDR3 loop spans 15 amino acids. Per germline, CDR1 SGHTA and CDR2 FQGNSA. CDR3 sequence reads: CASSQLAGGYNEQFF. CDR3 coding DNA: TGTGCCAGCAGCCAACTAGCGGGGGGATACAATGAGCAGTTCTTC. Filled out from reference TRBV7-2 and TRBJ2-1, the complete variable domain reads GAGVSQSPSNKVTEKGKDVELRCDPISGHTALYWYRQSLGQGLEFLIYFQGNSAPDKSGLPSDRFSAERTGGSVSTLTIQRTQQEDSAVYLCASSQLAGGYNEQFFGPGTRLTVL.

This clone has just a few counts. Other DNA sequences within the sample encode an identical CDR3. This chain connects TRBV18 to TRBJ1-1; D is perhaps TRBD1 (5 bases). The V and J ends lost 2 bases and 1 base respectively, with 5 bases between them. Germline CDR1 KGHSH, CDR2 LQKENI. There are 13 residues in the CDR3. The CDR3: CASSPGANTEAFF. The CDR3 DNA reads TGTGCCAGCTCACCAGGGGCGAACACTGAAGCTTTCTTT.

CDR3 nucleotide sequence: TGTGCCAGCAGTTTTGCTAGCGGGGGAGCTAAATACAATGAGCAGTTCTTC. Protein: CASSFASGGAKYNEQFF. V is TRBV27 and J is TRBJ2-1; 10 positions agree with TRBD2. The CDR3 contains 17 residues. V shed 3 bases and J 4 bases; nucleotides not matched to a gene: 9. Germline V gene sequence: CDR1 MNHEY, CDR2 SMNVEV (reference sequence).

The chain has TRBV5-4 and TRBJ2-3, with D possibly TRBD2 on 5 matching bases. Germline CDR1 SGHNT, CDR2 YYREEE (reference sequence). With 1 base removed from V and 3 bases from J, the gap between germline ends came to 12 bases. This CDR3 spans 15 amino acids. CDR3 sequence: CASSLPAASTDTQYF. CDR3 DNA sequence: TGTGCCAGCAGCTTGCCAGCGGCCTCAACAGATACGCAGTATTTT.